The clone carrying this T cell receptor (beta chain) was counted between two and nine times. No antigen is known for it. MiXCR, run by TCRdb on the RT-PCR reads, gives a single entry per CDR3 protein. The sample includes 550,000 to 800,000 distinct CDR3 sequences, 11% to 15% of them seen just once. The CDR3 extends over 16 amino acids. CDR1 is SGHRS and CDR2 is YFSETQ in the germline V gene. With 5 bases clipped from V and 7 bases from J, the junction kept 16 bases outside the gene matches. The data originate from a study of response to subunit inactivated influenza vaccine. The study, taken as a whole, reports: Authors suggested each seasonal influenza vaccination recruits few new T cells.

Sequencing used PBMCs from blood, obtained 14 to 15 days before vaccination. This TCR was sampled from a man in his fifties or sixties who received an inactivated influenza vaccine. The chain joins TRBV5-1 to TRBJ2-7, with TRBD2 identical over 9 bases. CDR3 loop: CASRPSGVAGVREQYF. CDR3 sequence (DNA): TGCGCCAGCAGGCCATCCGGGGTAGCGGGAGTACGGGAGCAGTACTTC.